The source of this TCR beta chain is a study of blood T cell repertoires in COVID-19. Overall study: Donors in the United States, Italy and Spain gave samples during acute or convalescent COVID-19. The analysed material was cDNA or gDNA that came from T cells, B-cell-depleted T cells, or PBMCs.

Original analysis: Reference gene primers were amplified, and this amplification served to estimate nucleated cell counts. Profiled with immunoSEQ multiplex PCR; TCRdb holds only in-frame clones, not every one. V and J calls and clone size are copied from that table; D and trimming were computed from the DNA. This repertoire shows 70,000 to 95,000 clones, more than 70% found once; its top ten account for around 2.8%. Followed longitudinally, the Seattle patients had been enrolled during active infection. CDR3 length equals 14 residues. With 6 bases removed from V and 5 bases from J, the gap between germline ends came to 16 bases. Germline V gene lookup returns CDR1 KGHSH and CDR2 LQKENI.

The receptor comes from a man aged 50-60 years with COVID-19, enrolled during active disease. The specimen sequenced was peripheral blood. This chain uses TRBV18 with TRBJ1-2, with D maybe TRBD1 (6 bases). For the CDR3, the DNA is TGTGCCAGCTCTCCCCCCGGGACACTTTATGGCTACACCTTC. This sequence encodes CASSPPGTLYGYTF. Drawing the rest from reference TRBV18 and TRBJ1-2, the complete variable domain is NAGVMQNPRHLVRRRGQEARLRCSPMKGHSHVYWYRQLPEEGLKFMVYLQKENIIDESGMPKERFSAEFPKEGPSILRIQQVVRGDSAAYFCASSPPGTLYGYTFGSGTRLTVV.